Sequencing of this T cell receptor (beta chain) was carried out in a study of shared clonotypes between healthy human individuals. Looked up from germline, CDR1 is SEHNR and CDR2 is FQNEAQ (reference sequence). This CDR3 is 15 amino acids long. The ends were cut back, 1 base at V and 5 bases at J, with 9 bases in the middle. Profiled with immunoSEQ multiplex PCR; TCRdb holds only in-frame clones, not every one. Seen here are a few million clones, almost 96% observed once, and the top ten hold about 0.13%. This clone came up once. This chain connects TRBV7-9 to TRBJ1-6; the D is unclear. Sequences were obtained from naive CD4+ T cells sorted from blood. Documented subset: CD45RA+ positively selected. The origin of this receptor is a man aged 18 to 30 in good health. The CDR3, as DNA: TGTGCCAGCAGCTTAGGTGCGGCCGATAATTCACCCCTCCACTTT. Protein product: CASSLGAADNSPLHF. The variable domain in full, with the rest retrieved from reference TRBV7-9 and TRBJ1-6, is DTGVSQNPRHKITKRGQNVTFRCDPISEHNRLYWYRQTLGQGPEFLTYFQNEAQLEKSRLLSDRFSAERPKGSFSTLEIQRTEQGDSAMYLCASSLGAADNSPLHFGNGTRLTVT.